A selection of T cell receptor beta chains follows, all from one sample in a study of blood T cell repertoires in COVID-19. Profiling relied on immunoSEQ multiplex PCR, and the TCRdb table lists in-frame clones only, not all of them. This table has around 400,000 clones, roughly nine tenths appearing once. Sequencing was performed on PBMCs or T cells enriched from blood (not recorded which). These receptors were obtained from a woman aged 30 to 39 who had recovered from COVID-19. The CDR3 runs from the conserved cysteine through the conserved F or W. The D gene is left open where the match is weak. The size of a clone is reported for some rows only, either as once, few or many, or as a class for expanded clones.

d_gene: -
v_gene: TRBV5-4
abundance: -
len: 14
j_gene: TRBJ1-6
CDR3nt: TGTGCCAGCAGCGGGTCCCTCGGGGATTCACCCCTCCACTTT
CDR3aa: CASSGSLGDSPLHF

d_gene: -
v_gene: TRBV5-1
abundance: -
len: 19
j_gene: TRBJ2-7
CDR3nt: TGCGCCAGCAGCGTGAATACAGAACGGGGGACAGCACAGTCCTACGAGCAGTACTTC
CDR3aa: CASSVNTERGTAQSYEQYF

d_gene: TRBD2
v_gene: TRBV27
abundance: -
len: 14
j_gene: TRBJ2-7
CDR3nt: TGTGCCAGCCGTTCACTAGCGGGAGTTTCCGAGCAGTACTTC
CDR3aa: CASRSLAGVSEQYF

d_gene: -
v_gene: TRBV11-2
abundance: few
len: 17
j_gene: TRBJ1-1
CDR3nt: TGTGCCAGCAGCTTAGTATTCGGCAGGGGTAGGGGCACTGAAGCTTTCTTT
CDR3aa: CASSLVFGRGRGTEAFF

d_gene: -
v_gene: TRBV3-1/TRBV3-2
abundance: -
len: 16
j_gene: TRBJ2-2
CDR3nt: TGTGCCAGCAGGGGACACCGGGCCCCGAACACCGGGGAGCTGTTTTTT
CDR3aa: CASRGHRAPNTGELFF

d_gene: TRBD1
v_gene: TRBV5-4
abundance: once
len: 16
j_gene: TRBJ2-7
CDR3nt: TGTGCCAGCAGCTCCCCAGGGGGAGCATCCGGCCACGAGCAGTACTTC
CDR3aa: CASSSPGGASGHEQYF

d_gene: TRBD2
v_gene: TRBV7-2
abundance: -
len: 15
j_gene: TRBJ2-1
CDR3nt: TGTGCCAGCAGTTTTCCTAGCGGGGGGCAGGGAGAGCAGTTCTTC
CDR3aa: CASSFPSGGQGEQFF

d_gene: TRBD1
v_gene: TRBV27
abundance: once
len: 15
j_gene: TRBJ1-6
CDR3nt: TGTGCCAGCAGTAGACAGGGAGGTACAGATTCACCCCTCCACTTT
CDR3aa: CASSRQGGTDSPLHF

d_gene: -
v_gene: TRBV5-5
abundance: -
len: 12
j_gene: TRBJ2-7
CDR3nt: TGTGCCAGCAGCTACGAACTCTACGAGCAGTACTTC
CDR3aa: CASSYELYEQYF

d_gene: -
v_gene: TRBV21-1
abundance: once
len: 15
j_gene: TRBJ1-6
CDR3nt: TGTGCCAGCAGCAAAGCAAGGGGCTGTAATTCACCCCTCCACTTT
CDR3aa: CASSKARGCNSPLHF

d_gene: TRBD2
v_gene: TRBV6-1
abundance: -
len: 15
j_gene: TRBJ2-7
CDR3nt: TGTGCCAGCAGTCAGGGACTAGCGGGGGGAGTCGAGCAGTACTTC
CDR3aa: CASSQGLAGGVEQYF